The sequence of this TCR beta chain was determined in a study of CD8 T cells in ankylosing spondylitis. Findings and caveats of the study: Significantly higher representation of disease-linked clones was reported for matched ankylosing spondylitis synovial fluid. Ankylosing spondylitis blood appeared to be characterized by a TCR beta motif of fewer than ten highly homologous variants.

Between the trimmed V and J ends, which lost 0 bases and 5 bases, there was a span of 11 bases. CDR3 length equals 14 residues. CDR1 and CDR2 from the germline V gene are SGDLS and YYNGEE. MiXCR, run by TCRdb on the 5' RACE reads, gives a single entry per CDR3 protein. The profile shows over 130,000 distinct CDR3 sequences, more than 40% of them singletons. For this clonotype: Antigen unknown.

This TCR came from a male donor with ankylosing spondylitis. This chain uses TRBV9 with TRBJ1-2, with D perhaps matching TRBD1 (6 bases). Sequenced sample: synovial fluid, either unsorted or a sorted T cell fraction (not recorded which). The CDR3 nucleotides read TGTGCCAGCAGCGTAGCTCCGGACAGATATGGCTACACCTTC. As protein: CASSVAPDRYGYTF.